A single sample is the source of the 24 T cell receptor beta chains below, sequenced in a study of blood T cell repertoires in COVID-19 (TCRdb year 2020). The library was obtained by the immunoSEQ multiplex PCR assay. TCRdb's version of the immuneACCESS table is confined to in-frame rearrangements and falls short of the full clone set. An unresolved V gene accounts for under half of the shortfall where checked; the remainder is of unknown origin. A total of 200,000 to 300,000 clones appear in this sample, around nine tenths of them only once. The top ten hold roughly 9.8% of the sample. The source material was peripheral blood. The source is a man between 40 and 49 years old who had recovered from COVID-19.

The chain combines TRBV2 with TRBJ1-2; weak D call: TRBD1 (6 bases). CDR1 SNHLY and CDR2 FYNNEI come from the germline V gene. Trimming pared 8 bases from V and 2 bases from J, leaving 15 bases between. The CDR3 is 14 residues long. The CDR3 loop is CASQVNRENYGYTF. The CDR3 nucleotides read TGTGCCAGCCAGGTAAACAGGGAGAACTATGGCTACACCTTC.

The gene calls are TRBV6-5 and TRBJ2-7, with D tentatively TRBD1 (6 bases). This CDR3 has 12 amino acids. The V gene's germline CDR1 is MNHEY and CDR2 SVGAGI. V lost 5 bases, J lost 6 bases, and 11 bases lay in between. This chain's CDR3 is CASSIQGREQYF. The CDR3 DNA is TGTGCCAGCAGTATACAGGGTCGCGAGCAGTACTTC.

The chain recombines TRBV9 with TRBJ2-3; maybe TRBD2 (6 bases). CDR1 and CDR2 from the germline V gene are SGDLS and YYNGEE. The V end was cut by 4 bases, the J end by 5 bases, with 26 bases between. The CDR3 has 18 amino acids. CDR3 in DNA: TGTGCCAGCAGCTCAGGACCTCCCGGGGGAATTGGGGAAGATACGCAGTATTTT. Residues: CASSSGPPGGIGEDTQYF.

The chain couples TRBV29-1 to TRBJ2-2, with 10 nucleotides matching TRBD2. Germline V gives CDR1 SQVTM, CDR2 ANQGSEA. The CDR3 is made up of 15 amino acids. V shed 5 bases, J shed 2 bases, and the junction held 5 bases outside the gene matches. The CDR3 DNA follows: TGCAGCGTTACAAGCGGGGGGGCTAACACCGGGGAGCTGTTTTTT. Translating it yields CSVTSGGANTGELFF.

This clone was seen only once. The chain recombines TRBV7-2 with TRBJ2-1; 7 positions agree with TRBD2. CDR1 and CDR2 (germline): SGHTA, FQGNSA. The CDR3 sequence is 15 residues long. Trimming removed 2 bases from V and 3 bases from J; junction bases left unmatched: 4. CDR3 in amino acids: CASSLQRGVYNEQFF. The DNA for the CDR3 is TGTGCCAGCAGCTTACAGCGGGGAGTCTACAATGAGCAGTTCTTC.

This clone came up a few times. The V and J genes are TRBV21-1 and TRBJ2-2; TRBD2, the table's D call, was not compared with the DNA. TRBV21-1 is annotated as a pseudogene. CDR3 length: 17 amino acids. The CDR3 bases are TGTGCCAGCAGCACAAACAAGCCGGGACTAAACACCGGGGAGCTGTTTTTT. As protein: CASSTNKPGLNTGELFF.

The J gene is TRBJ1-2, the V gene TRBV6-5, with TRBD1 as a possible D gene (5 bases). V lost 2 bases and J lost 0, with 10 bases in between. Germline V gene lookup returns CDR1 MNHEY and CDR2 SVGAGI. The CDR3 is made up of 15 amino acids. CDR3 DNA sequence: TGTGCCAGCAGTTACGGCGGGGCCGCTAACTATGGCTACACCTTC. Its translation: CASSYGGAANYGYTF.

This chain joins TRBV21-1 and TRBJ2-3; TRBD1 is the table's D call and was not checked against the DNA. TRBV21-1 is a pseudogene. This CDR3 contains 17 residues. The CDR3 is CASSDDERTVSTDTQYF. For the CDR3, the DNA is TGTGCCAGCAGCGACGATGAAAGGACAGTTAGCACAGATACGCAGTATTTT.

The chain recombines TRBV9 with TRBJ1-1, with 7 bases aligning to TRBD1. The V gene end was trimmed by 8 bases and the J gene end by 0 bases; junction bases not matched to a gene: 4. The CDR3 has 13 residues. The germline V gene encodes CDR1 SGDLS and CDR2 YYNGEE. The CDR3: CASSGQMNTEAFF. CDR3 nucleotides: TGTGCCAGTTCGGGACAGATGAACACTGAAGCTTTCTTT.

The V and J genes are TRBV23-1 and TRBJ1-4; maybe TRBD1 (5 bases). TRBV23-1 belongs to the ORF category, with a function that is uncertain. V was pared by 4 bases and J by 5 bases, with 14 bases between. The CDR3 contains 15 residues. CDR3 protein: CASSPPRDSNEKLFF. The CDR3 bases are TGCGCCAGCAGTCCACCCCGGGACTCAAATGAAAAACTGTTTTTT.

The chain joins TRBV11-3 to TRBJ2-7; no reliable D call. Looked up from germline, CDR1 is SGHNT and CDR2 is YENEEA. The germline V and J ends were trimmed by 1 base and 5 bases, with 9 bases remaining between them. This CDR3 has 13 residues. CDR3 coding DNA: TGTGCCAGCAGCTTAGGAGCATCTCACGAGCAGTACTTC. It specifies CASSLGASHEQYF.

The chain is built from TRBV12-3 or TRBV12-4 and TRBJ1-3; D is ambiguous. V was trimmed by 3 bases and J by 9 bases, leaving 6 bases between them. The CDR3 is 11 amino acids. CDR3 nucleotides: TGTGCCAGCAGTTTTGGCGGCACCATATATTTT. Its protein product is CASSFGGTIYF.

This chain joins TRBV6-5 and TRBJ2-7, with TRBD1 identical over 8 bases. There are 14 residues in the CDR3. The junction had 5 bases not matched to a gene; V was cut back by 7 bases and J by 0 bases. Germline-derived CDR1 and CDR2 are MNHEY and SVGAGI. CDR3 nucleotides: TGTGCCAGCACTCCCACAGGGGGCTCCTACGAGCAGTACTTC. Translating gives CASTPTGGSYEQYF.

The DNA for the CDR3 is TGTGCCAGCAGCCAAGCGGGGGGCCGTAGCGGGGAGCTGTTTTTT. Its translation is CASSQAGGRSGELFF. The J gene is TRBJ2-2, the V gene TRBV5-4; the match to TRBD2 covers 9 bases. Germline V gives CDR1 SGHNT, CDR2 YYREEE (reference sequence). The CDR3 has 15 residues. Losses at the gene ends were 4 bases for V and 7 bases for J; bases not matched to a gene: 8.

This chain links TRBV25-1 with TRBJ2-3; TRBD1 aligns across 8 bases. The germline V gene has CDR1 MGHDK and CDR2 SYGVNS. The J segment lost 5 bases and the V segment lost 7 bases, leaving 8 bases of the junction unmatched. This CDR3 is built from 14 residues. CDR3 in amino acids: CASIAPTGEDTQYF. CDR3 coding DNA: TGTGCCAGCATTGCCCCGACAGGGGAAGATACGCAGTATTTT.

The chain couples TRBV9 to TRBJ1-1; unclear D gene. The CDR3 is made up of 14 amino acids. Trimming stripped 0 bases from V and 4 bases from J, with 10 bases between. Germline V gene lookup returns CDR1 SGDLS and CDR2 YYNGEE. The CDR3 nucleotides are TGTGCCAGCAGCGTAGTAGCTATGGGCACTGAAGCTTTCTTT. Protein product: CASSVVAMGTEAFF.

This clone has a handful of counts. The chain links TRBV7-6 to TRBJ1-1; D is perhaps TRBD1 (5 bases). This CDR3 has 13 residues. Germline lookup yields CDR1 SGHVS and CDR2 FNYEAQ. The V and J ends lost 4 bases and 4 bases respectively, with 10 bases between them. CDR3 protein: CASSSRRGTEAFF. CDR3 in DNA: TGTGCCAGCAGCTCCAGGAGGGGCACTGAAGCTTTCTTT.

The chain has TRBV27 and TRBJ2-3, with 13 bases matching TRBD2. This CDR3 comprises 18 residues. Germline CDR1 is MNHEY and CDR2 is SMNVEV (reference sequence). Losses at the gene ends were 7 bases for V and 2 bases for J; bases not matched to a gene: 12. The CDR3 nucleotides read TGTGCCAGCACCCCAACTAGCGGGAGGGCCACTTACACAGATACGCAGTATTTT. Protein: CASTPTSGRATYTDTQYF.

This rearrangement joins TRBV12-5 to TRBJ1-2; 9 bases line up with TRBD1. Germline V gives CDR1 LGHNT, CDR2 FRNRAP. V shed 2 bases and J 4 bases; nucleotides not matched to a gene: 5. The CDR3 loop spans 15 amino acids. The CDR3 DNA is TGTGCTAGTGGTTTGAGGACAGGGGAGGGCTATGGCTACACCTTC. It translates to CASGLRTGEGYGYTF.

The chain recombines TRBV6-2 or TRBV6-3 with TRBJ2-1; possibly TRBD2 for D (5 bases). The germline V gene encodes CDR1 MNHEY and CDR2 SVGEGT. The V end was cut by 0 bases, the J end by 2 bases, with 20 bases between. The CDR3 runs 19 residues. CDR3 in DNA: TGTGCCAGCAGTTACTCGAATGAAAAAGCGGACCAAACCTACAATGAGCAGTTCTTC. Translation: CASSYSNEKADQTYNEQFF.

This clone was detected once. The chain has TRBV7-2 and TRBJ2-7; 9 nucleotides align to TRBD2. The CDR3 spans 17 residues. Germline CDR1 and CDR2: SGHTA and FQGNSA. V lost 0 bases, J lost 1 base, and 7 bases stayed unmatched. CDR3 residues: CASSLAGTSGFSYEQYF. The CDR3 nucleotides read TGTGCCAGCAGCTTAGCAGGAACTAGCGGGTTTTCCTACGAGCAGTACTTC.

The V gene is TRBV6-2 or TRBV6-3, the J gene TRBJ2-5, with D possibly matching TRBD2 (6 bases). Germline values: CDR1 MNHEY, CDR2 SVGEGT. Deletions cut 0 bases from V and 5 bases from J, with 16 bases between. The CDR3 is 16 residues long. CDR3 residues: CASSYSIPTGRETQYF. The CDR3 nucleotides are TGTGCCAGCAGTTACTCGATCCCAACGGGGAGGGAGACCCAGTACTTC.

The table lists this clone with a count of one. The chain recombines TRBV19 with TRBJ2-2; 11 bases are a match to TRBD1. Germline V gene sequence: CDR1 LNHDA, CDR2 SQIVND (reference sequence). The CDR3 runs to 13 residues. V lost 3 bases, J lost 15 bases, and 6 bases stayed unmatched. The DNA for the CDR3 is TGTGCCAGTAGTATCCCCGGACAGGGGGCGTTGTTTTTT. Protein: CASSIPGQGALFF.

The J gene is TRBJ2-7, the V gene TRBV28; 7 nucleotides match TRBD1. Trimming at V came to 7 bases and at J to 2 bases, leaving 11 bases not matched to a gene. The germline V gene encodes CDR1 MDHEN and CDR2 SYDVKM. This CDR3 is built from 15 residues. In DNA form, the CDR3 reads TGTGCCAGCATGTCCTCCCCCGGGACAGCCTACGAGCAGTACTTC. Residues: CASMSSPGTAYEQYF.